This is a list of T cell receptor beta chains from one sample in a study of cytomegalovirus exposure and HLA in healthy donors. Libraries were prepared by immunoSEQ multiplex PCR; TCRdb keeps only in-frame clonotypes and omits some of them. In the table there are roughly 130,000 clones, roughly 82% of which are singletons. The sample taken for sequencing was PBMCs. These receptors came from a male donor in good health and CMV-seropositive. Both conserved end residues are trimmed from each CDR3. The D gene is left open where the match is weak. Expanded clones get a size class; other rows say once, few or many, or leave the size out.

clone size: .
J gene: TRBJ2-1
V gene: TRBV19
D gene: TRBD1
CDR3 protein: ASSKGQDVNEQF

clone size: .
J gene: TRBJ2-1
V gene: TRBV7-2
D gene: TRBD2
CDR3 protein: ASSLVGAGGKNEQF

clone size: .
J gene: TRBJ1-1
V gene: TRBV19
D gene: .
CDR3 protein: ASSMMAGANTEAF

clone size: .
J gene: TRBJ1-1
V gene: TRBV7-2
D gene: .
CDR3 protein: ASSLALSAGYEAF

clone size: .
J gene: TRBJ1-1
V gene: TRBV5-1
D gene: .
CDR3 protein: ASRSHTSNTEAF

clone size: .
J gene: TRBJ1-1
V gene: TRBV10-1
D gene: .
CDR3 protein: ASSGTGRGNTEAF

clone size: .
J gene: TRBJ1-5
V gene: TRBV6-5
D gene: TRBD1
CDR3 protein: ASSSDRGGQPQH

clone size: .
J gene: TRBJ2-2
V gene: TRBV5-6
D gene: TRBD2
CDR3 protein: ASSSFWGSGSASTGELF

clone size: once
J gene: TRBJ2-4
V gene: TRBV7-2
D gene: TRBD2
CDR3 protein: ASSLLRESIQY

clone size: few
J gene: TRBJ1-5
V gene: TRBV9
D gene: .
CDR3 protein: ASSLSEALGQPQH

clone size: .
J gene: TRBJ2-2
V gene: TRBV6-6
D gene: .
CDR3 protein: ASRSSGELF

clone size: few
J gene: TRBJ2-7
V gene: TRBV30
D gene: TRBD1
CDR3 protein: AWKGGTGGYNEQY

clone size: few
J gene: TRBJ2-3
V gene: TRBV28
D gene: .
CDR3 protein: ASSRHGTLWGVGDTQY

clone size: .
J gene: TRBJ2-7
V gene: TRBV7-9
D gene: .
CDR3 protein: ASSRDTSYEQY

clone size: .
J gene: TRBJ2-2
V gene: TRBV7-2
D gene: .
CDR3 protein: ASSPSPDTGELF

clone size: .
J gene: TRBJ1-5
V gene: TRBV6-5
D gene: .
CDR3 protein: ASSYVMNQPQH

clone size: .
J gene: TRBJ2-5
V gene: TRBV11-2
D gene: TRBD1
CDR3 protein: ASTGGTGVKETQY

clone size: .
J gene: TRBJ1-6
V gene: TRBV6-6
D gene: TRBD1
CDR3 protein: ASSYGQVYDSPLH

clone size: .
J gene: TRBJ2-3
V gene: TRBV7-3
D gene: TRBD2
CDR3 protein: ASSPLPPGTSSNTDTQY

clone size: few
J gene: TRBJ2-7
V gene: TRBV30
D gene: TRBD2
CDR3 protein: AYQTSFSYEQY